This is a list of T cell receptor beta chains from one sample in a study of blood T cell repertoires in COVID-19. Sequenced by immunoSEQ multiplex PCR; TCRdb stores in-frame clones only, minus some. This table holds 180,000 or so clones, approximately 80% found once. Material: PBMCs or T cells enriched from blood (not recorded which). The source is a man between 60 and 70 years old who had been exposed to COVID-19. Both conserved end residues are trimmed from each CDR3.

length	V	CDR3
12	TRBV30	AWSVLQGQQPQH
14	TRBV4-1	ASSQDITSGTYEQY
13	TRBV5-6	ASSFPGTGTHEQY
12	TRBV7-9	ASSLGTGGAEAF
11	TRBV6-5	ASSRTGPTEAF
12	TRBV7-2	ASSLEGHGEKLF
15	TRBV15	ATRLLGGEVGNQPQH
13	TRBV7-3	ASSYGQGATDTQY
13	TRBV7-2	ASSLRGTGGNEAF
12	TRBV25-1	ASNIQGLGTEAF
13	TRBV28	ASSLSGTPGGEQF
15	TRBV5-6	ASSSWRRQGREDTQY
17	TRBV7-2	ASSLWGRAADSSTDTQY
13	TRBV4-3	ASSRGQAFSYEQY
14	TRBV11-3	ASSPRLDRAGEKLF
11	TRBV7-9	ASSLSRGTEAF